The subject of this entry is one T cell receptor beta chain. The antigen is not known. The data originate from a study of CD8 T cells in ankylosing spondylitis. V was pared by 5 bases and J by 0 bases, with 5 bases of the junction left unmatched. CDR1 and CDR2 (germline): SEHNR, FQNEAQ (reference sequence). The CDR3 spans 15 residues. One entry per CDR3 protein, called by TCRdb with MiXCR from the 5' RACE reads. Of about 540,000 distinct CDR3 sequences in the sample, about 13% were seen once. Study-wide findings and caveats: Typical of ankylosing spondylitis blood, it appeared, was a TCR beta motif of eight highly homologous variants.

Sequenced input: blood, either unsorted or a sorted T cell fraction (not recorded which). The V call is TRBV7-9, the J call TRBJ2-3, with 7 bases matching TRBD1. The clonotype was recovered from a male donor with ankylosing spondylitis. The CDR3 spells CASSTPTGSTDTQYF. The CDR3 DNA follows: TGTGCCAGCAGCACCCCGACAGGGAGCACAGATACGCAGTATTTT.